These 18 T cell receptor beta chains originate from one sample sequenced in a study of T cell repertoires in cytomegalovirus infection (dated by TCRdb to about 2019). TCRdb records Illumina HiSeq 1500 as the sequencer. TCRdb itself trimmed the public reads at Q25 with fastp, ran MiXCR and retained productive beta chains. Each entry merges the rows of one CDR3 protein and shows their most common DNA and genes. This sample gives 250,000 to 350,000 distinct CDR3 sequences in total; roughly 26% of them show up just once. The leading ten clones occupy about 15% of the sample. Sample: PBMCs. These receptor sequences come from a human donor in good health (CMV status not recorded). Some clones in this sample may be carry-over from other donors' samples.

This clonotype has at least ten counts. The CDR3 DNA is TGTGCCAGCAGGGACGCGCGCACAGATACGCAGTATTTT. Translating gives CASRDARTDTQYF. The chain is built from TRBV7-2 and TRBJ2-3; D unclear. This CDR3 comprises 13 residues. CDR1 is SGHTA and CDR2 is FQGNSA in the germline V gene. The V end lost 6 bases, the J end lost 1 base, and 8 bases lay between the germline ends.

V and J are TRBV28 and TRBJ2-7, with 8 bases matching TRBD1. After removal of 5 bases from V and 2 bases from J, the junction contained 8 bases not matched to a gene. Per germline, CDR1 MDHEN and CDR2 SYDVKM. The CDR3 has 15 amino acids. The DNA for the CDR3 is TGTGCCAGCAGTGTACCGGGACAGGATACCTACGAGCAGTACTTC. As protein: CASSVPGQDTYEQYF. Filled out from reference TRBV28 and TRBJ2-7, the complete variable domain reads DVKVTQSSRYLVKRTGEKVFLECVQDMDHENMFWYRQDPGLGLRLIYFSYDVKMKEKGDIPEGYSVSREKKERFSLILESASTNQTSMYLCASSVPGQDTYEQYFGPGTRLTVT.

V gene TRBV7-2 combines with J gene TRBJ2-2; 9 bases align to TRBD1. Germline-derived CDR1 and CDR2 are SGHTA and FQGNSA. The V gene end was trimmed by 5 bases and the J gene end by 13 bases; junction bases not matched to a gene: 5. This CDR3 has 12 amino acids. CDR3 in amino acids: CASSLQGAVLFF. CDR3 DNA: TGTGCCAGCAGCCTACAGGGGGCCGTGCTGTTTTTT.

This clonotype was seen at least ten times. This chain connects TRBV7-2 to TRBJ1-1; no clear D gene. V was cut by 6 bases and J by 1 base, with 9 bases left in between. The CDR3 contains 13 residues. CDR1 and CDR2 from the germline V gene are SGHTA and FQGNSA. CDR3 bases: TGTGCCAGCAGTCAACAACCGAACACTGAAGCTTTCTTT. It translates to CASSQQPNTEAFF.

There are many counts of this clonotype. The genes are TRBV28 and TRBJ1-2, with D unclear. The CDR3 covers 12 residues. The V gene lost 5 bases and the J gene lost 3 bases, with 7 bases spanning the gap. Germline lookup yields CDR1 MDHEN and CDR2 SYDVKM. CDR3 sequence (DNA): TGTGCCAGCAGTCGCGGAGACTATGGCTACACCTTC. This codes for CASSRGDYGYTF.

In its sample, this clonotype was seen many times. This sequence joins TRBV7-2 and TRBJ2-1, with 8 bases aligning to TRBD1. Looked up from germline, CDR1 is SGHTA and CDR2 is FQGNSA. V was clipped by 5 bases and J by 2 bases; unmatched bases: 8. The CDR3 is made up of 16 amino acids. In DNA, the CDR3 is TGTGCCAGCAGCGCGACCGGGACAGGAACCTACAATGAGCAGTTCTTC. Translation gives CASSATGTGTYNEQFF.

In its sample, this clonotype was seen a few times. V is TRBV28 and J is TRBJ1-2, with 8 bases fitting TRBD1. The CDR3 contains 15 residues. From germline, CDR1 is MDHEN and CDR2 SYDVKM. V lost 5 bases and J lost 1; bases outside the gene matches: 6. The CDR3 nucleotides read TGTGCCAGCAGTCAGCGGACAGGGCTTAACTATGGCTACACCTTC. Amino acids: CASSQRTGLNYGYTF.

The chain links TRBV7-2 to TRBJ2-5, with TRBD1 matching 7 bases. The trim removed 0 bases at V and 5 bases at J, leaving 6 bases unmatched. CDR3 length: 15 residues. Germline values: CDR1 SGHTA, CDR2 FQGNSA. The CDR3, as DNA: TGTGCCAGCAGCTTAGCCCCGACAGGGTCCGAGACCCAGTACTTC. The encoded protein is CASSLAPTGSETQYF.

There are a few counts of this clonotype. The V gene is TRBV12-5, the J gene TRBJ2-1; the D is unclear. The germline gives CDR1 LGHNT, CDR2 FRNRAP. The CDR3 runs 10 residues. Trimming left V 7 bases short and J 5 bases short, with 3 bases between. The CDR3 DNA follows: TGTGCTAGTGCCAACAATGAGCAGTTCTTC. Translated, it gives CASANNEQFF.

There are a few counts of this clonotype. J is TRBJ1-5 and V is TRBV6-1, with TRBD1 identical over 8 bases. Germline CDR1 and CDR2: MNHNS and SASEGT. The CDR3 is made up of 14 amino acids. The J segment lost 11 bases and the V segment lost 4 bases, leaving 10 bases of the junction unmatched. The DNA of the CDR3 is TGTGCCAGCAGTGCGGGACAGGCATACCAGGCCCAGCATTTT. The encoded protein is CASSAGQAYQAQHF.

The rearrangement links TRBV7-9 to TRBJ1-1; unclear D gene. Trimming pared 0 bases from V and 6 bases from J, leaving 11 bases between. CDR1 is SEHNR and CDR2 is FQNEAQ in the germline V gene (reference sequence). The CDR3 consists of 14 residues. CDR3 region: CASSLALRSAEAFF. CDR3 DNA sequence: TGTGCCAGCAGCTTAGCGCTCCGAAGCGCTGAAGCTTTCTTT.

This clonotype came up a few times. This chain uses TRBV6-2 or TRBV6-3 with TRBJ2-6; 9 positions agree with TRBD1. The CDR3 has 19 residues. J lost 2 bases, V lost 2 bases, and 10 bases had no gene match. In germline, CDR1 is MNHEY, CDR2 SVGEGT. CDR3 sequence: CASSYIVGTGIPGANVLTF. CDR3 sequence (DNA): TGTGCCAGCAGTTACATCGTTGGGACAGGGATACCTGGGGCCAACGTCCTGACTTTC.

The chain recombines TRBV6-2 or TRBV6-3 with TRBJ2-3; D uncertain. CDR3 length: 15 amino acids. Per the germline V gene, CDR1 is MNHEY and CDR2 is SVGEGT. V was shortened by 5 bases and J by 6 bases, with 18 bases between the two germline ends. CDR3 sequence: CASSPLGTMRDTQYF. The DNA for the CDR3 is TGTGCCAGCAGTCCCCTTGGAACTATGCGGGATACGCAGTATTTT.

This clonotype was picked up many times. The chain carries TRBV7-2 and TRBJ2-2; 8 bases are a match to TRBD2. J lost 4 bases, V lost 6 bases, and 10 bases had no gene match. The V gene's germline CDR1 is SGHTA and CDR2 FQGNSA. The CDR3 extends over 16 amino acids. CDR3 loop: CASSRSGGAGTGELFF. CDR3 nucleotide sequence: TGTGCCAGCAGTCGATCGGGGGGGGCGGGCACCGGGGAGCTGTTTTTT.

The chain links TRBV11-2 to TRBJ1-4; 7 bases are shared with TRBD1. The ends lost 5 bases at V and 4 bases at J; junction bases unmatched: 7. The CDR3 consists of 15 residues. Germline-derived CDR1 and CDR2 are SGHAT and FQNNGV. For the CDR3, the DNA is TGTGCCAGCAGCGCCCGACAGGGTTTTAATGAAAAACTGTTTTTT. This encodes CASSARQGFNEKLFF.

This clonotype was observed many times. The chain has TRBV7-2 and TRBJ2-7; no firm D call. The CDR3 is 14 residues long. Trimming shortened V by 1 base and J by 0 bases, and 7 bases separated the two germline ends. Germline V CDR1 and CDR2: SGHTA, FQGNSA. The CDR3 DNA follows: TGTGCCAGCAGCTTAGAAGTGGCCTCCTACGAGCAGTACTTC. It is translated as CASSLEVASYEQYF.

This clonotype appeared a few times. V and J are TRBV29-1 and TRBJ2-7, with D possibly TRBD1 on 5 matching bases. The CDR3 sequence is 13 residues long. V lost 4 bases and J 3 bases, leaving 13 bases between the germline ends. The V gene's germline CDR1 is SQVTM and CDR2 ANQGSEA. This CDR3 is CSVARGRYYEQYF. DNA for the CDR3: TGCAGCGTTGCAAGGGGCCGCTACTACGAGCAGTACTTC.

V and J are TRBV7-2 and TRBJ2-3; D gene uncertain. The CDR3 totals 15 residues. Trimming took off 6 bases at V and 6 bases at J, with 19 bases between the two ends. Germline CDR1 and CDR2: SGHTA and FQGNSA. CDR3 sequence reads: CASRYSFRAPDTQYF. DNA of the CDR3: TGTGCCAGCAGGTATTCCTTCCGGGCTCCCGATACGCAGTATTTT.